This TCR beta chain comes out of a study of CD8 T cells in Susac syndrome. CDR1 and CDR2 (germline): KGHSH, LQKENI. V gave up 3 bases and J gave up 2 bases, with 4 bases separating them. This CDR3 region has 12 residues. Reverse transcription of about 0.5 to 1 ug RNA used random hexamers. TCRdb re-called the immunoSEQ multiplex PCR reads with MiXCR, one entry per CDR3 protein. The data hold some 130,000 distinct CDR3 sequences, with about 94% observed a single time. This sequence was found in a human donor with multiple sclerosis. The chain joins TRBV18 to TRBJ2-5; D is ambiguous. Material for sequencing was CD4+ T cells from PBMCs. This chain's CDR3 is CASSPAQETQYF. For the CDR3, the DNA is TGTGCCAGCTCACCGGCGCAAGAGACCCAGTACTTC. Full variable domain (missing parts from reference TRBV18 and TRBJ2-5): NAGVMQNPRHLVRRRGQEARLRCSPMKGHSHVYWYRQLPEEGLKFMVYLQKENIIDESGMPKERFSAEFPKEGPSILRIQQVVRGDSAAYFCASSPAQETQYFGPGTRLLVL.